A single T cell receptor (beta chain) is shown here with its context. What it recognizes is unknown. By flow cytometry, patients selected for sequencing had shown an expansion of CD8+CD57+ cells. V lost 5 bases, J lost 5 bases, and 2 bases stayed unmatched. The CDR3 totals 12 residues. In germline, CDR1 is SQVTM, CDR2 ANQGSEA. The study profiled TCR beta VDJ and CDR3 using genomic DNA as template. TCRdb re-called the reads through MiXCR, storing one row per CDR3 protein. The profile shows about 290,000 distinct CDR3 sequences, under 65% of them singletons. The sample is drawn from a study of CD8+CD57+ T cells in acquired aplastic anemia. General study results and limits: Roughly 30 sequences, all CD8+ CDR3, were shared between patients and controls.

Material: sorted CD4+, CD8+, or CD8+CD57+ T cells (not recorded which) from PBMCs. The TCR comes from a human donor with aplastic anemia. The rearrangement uses TRBV29-1 and TRBJ2-2, with 7 bases fitting TRBD2. As DNA, the CDR3 is TGCAGCGTTTTGGGAGGGACCGGGGAGCTGTTTTTT. Protein sequence: CSVLGGTGELFF.